Listed below are T cell receptor beta chains from one sample, sequenced in a study of OX40 agonist ivuxolimab in advanced cancers. Repertoires were generated with immunoSEQ multiplex PCR, while TCRdb's copy carries only in-frame clones and drops some. The table lists fewer than 100,000 clones, 80% to 90% of them singletons. Sequences were derived from CD4+ or CD8+ T cells sorted from blood, sampled in a trial of the OX40 agonist ivuxolimab. The receptors here all came from an adult with an advanced solid tumor such as melanoma, head and neck, liver or kidney cancer. CDR3s include the opening cysteine and the closing phenylalanine or tryptophan. Fields, in order: clone size, V gene, D gene, J gene, CDR3 protein, CDR3 DNA. D genes are given only for firm matches. The listing skips clone size in some rows; elsewhere it reads once, few, many or a size class.

size: .; V: TRBV2; D: .; J: TRBJ2-3; CDR3: CASRPLATDTQYF; DNA: TGTGCCAGCAGGCCGCTAGCGACCGATACGCAGTATTTT
size: .; V: TRBV5-1; D: .; J: TRBJ2-3; CDR3: CASSPRQTDTQYF; DNA: TGCGCCAGCAGCCCAAGACAAACAGATACGCAGTATTTT
size: few; V: TRBV9; D: .; J: TRBJ1-5; CDR3: CASSESQFANQPQHF; DNA: TGTGCCAGCAGCGAATCGCAGTTCGCCAATCAGCCCCAGCATTTT
size: .; V: TRBV15; D: .; J: TRBJ1-1; CDR3: CATSTLTGLRTEAFF; DNA: TGTGCCACCAGCACCTTAACAGGGCTCCGTACTGAAGCTTTCTTT
size: once; V: TRBV9; D: .; J: TRBJ1-1; CDR3: CASSTSITGSTEAFF; DNA: TGTGCCAGCAGCACATCGATCACAGGGAGTACTGAAGCTTTCTTT
size: .; V: TRBV6-6; D: .; J: TRBJ2-1; CDR3: CASSSRGSSYNEQFF; DNA: TGTGCCAGCTCCTCCCGGGGGAGCTCCTACAATGAGCAGTTCTTC
size: few; V: TRBV6-1; D: .; J: TRBJ1-1; CDR3: CASGRWDTEAFF; DNA: TGTGCCAGTGGTCGATGGGACACTGAAGCTTTCTTT
size: once; V: TRBV19; D: .; J: TRBJ1-5; CDR3: CASSRGRIGSNQPQHF; DNA: TGTGCCAGTAGTAGGGGGCGCATCGGAAGCAATCAGCCCCAGCATTTT
size: .; V: TRBV7-9; D: TRBD1; J: TRBJ2-2; CDR3: CASSLDRVTGELFF; DNA: TGTGCCAGCAGCTTGGACAGGGTAACGGGGGAGCTGTTTTTT
size: .; V: TRBV5-6; D: .; J: TRBJ1-5; CDR3: CASSLEGVHQPQHF; DNA: TGTGCCAGCAGCTTGGAAGGGGTCCATCAGCCCCAGCATTTT
size: once; V: TRBV19; D: .; J: TRBJ1-2; CDR3: CVSRIGGTYGYTF; DNA: TGTGTCAGTAGAATAGGAGGGACCTATGGCTACACCTTC
size: .; V: TRBV19; D: TRBD1; J: TRBJ1-2; CDR3: CASSIPGQPIYGYTF; DNA: TGTGCCAGTAGCATTCCGGGACAGCCGATCTATGGCTACACCTTC
size: .; V: TRBV7-2; D: .; J: TRBJ2-1; CDR3: CASSSRGGEQFF; DNA: TGTGCCAGCAGCTCCAGGGGGGGTGAGCAGTTCTTC
size: once; V: TRBV27; D: TRBD2; J: TRBJ2-2; CDR3: CASRPGLAGGTTNTGELFF; DNA: TGTGCCAGCAGACCGGGACTAGCGGGGGGGACAACGAACACCGGGGAGCTGTTTTTT
size: .; V: TRBV6-5; D: .; J: TRBJ2-3; CDR3: CASSYRGSNTDTQYF; DNA: TGTGCCAGCAGTTACCGGGGTTCAAACACAGATACGCAGTATTTT
size: .; V: TRBV7-7; D: .; J: TRBJ1-4; CDR3: CASSSSQGSGEKLFF; DNA: TGTGCCAGCAGCTCCTCCCAGGGGAGCGGGGAAAAACTGTTTTTT
size: .; V: TRBV5-4; D: .; J: TRBJ2-6; CDR3: CASSLGTFSGANVLTF; DNA: TGTGCCAGCAGCTTGGGAACGTTCTCTGGGGCCAACGTCCTGACTTTC
size: .; V: TRBV18; D: .; J: TRBJ1-2; CDR3: CASSPGDYGYTF; DNA: TGTGCCAGCTCACCGGGAGACTATGGCTACACCTTC
size: few; V: TRBV5-1; D: .; J: TRBJ1-2; CDR3: CASSVDPVNYGYTF; DNA: TGCGCCAGCAGCGTGGACCCGGTAAACTATGGCTACACCTTC
size: once; V: TRBV7-2; D: .; J: TRBJ2-1; CDR3: CASSTAGTYNEQFF; DNA: TGTGCCAGCAGCACAGCCGGGACCTACAATGAGCAGTTCTTC
size: .; V: TRBV25-1; D: .; J: TRBJ2-7; CDR3: CASSPQGLPYEQYF; DNA: TGTGCCAGCAGCCCCCAGGGACTCCCCTACGAGCAGTACTTC
size: .; V: TRBV7-9; D: .; J: TRBJ2-7; CDR3: CASSLRTASSYEQYF; DNA: TGTGCCAGCAGCCTAAGGACAGCCAGCTCCTACGAGCAGTACTTC
size: .; V: TRBV5-5; D: .; J: TRBJ2-5; CDR3: CASSLDREDGHRVQETQYF; DNA: TGTGCCAGCAGCTTGGACAGGGAAGACGGTCACAGAGTACAAGAGACCCAGTACTTC
size: .; V: TRBV9; D: TRBD1; J: TRBJ2-5; CDR3: CASRPGQGIQETQYF; DNA: TGTGCCAGCAGGCCAGGACAGGGCATTCAAGAGACCCAGTACTTC
size: .; V: TRBV29-1; D: .; J: TRBJ1-2; CDR3: CSVRQEPGYTF; DNA: TGCAGCGTTCGGCAGGAGCCTGGCTACACCTTC
size: .; V: TRBV5-1; D: TRBD2; J: TRBJ2-7; CDR3: CASSSSGTSYEQYF; DNA: TGCGCCAGCAGCTCTTCCGGGACTAGCTACGAGCAGTACTTC
size: .; V: TRBV4-3; D: .; J: TRBJ2-1; CDR3: CASSQDRAFGYNEQFF; DNA: TGCGCCAGCAGCCAAGATAGGGCTTTCGGGTACAATGAGCAGTTCTTC
size: .; V: TRBV2; D: TRBD2; J: TRBJ2-1; CDR3: CASTRLAEGLRQFF; DNA: TGTGCCAGCACTAGACTAGCGGAGGGCCTTAGGCAGTTCTTC
size: .; V: TRBV30; D: .; J: TRBJ1-1; CDR3: CAWSPGRVENTEAFF; DNA: TGTGCCTGGAGTCCTGGCAGGGTTGAGAACACTGAAGCTTTCTTT
size: .; V: TRBV7-9; D: .; J: TRBJ2-3; CDR3: CAYGFSTDTQYF; DNA: TGTGCATATGGCTTTAGCACAGATACGCAGTATTTT
size: .; V: TRBV30; D: TRBD1; J: TRBJ1-2; CDR3: CAWSGRTGDGYTF; DNA: TGTGCCTGGAGTGGCAGGACAGGGGATGGCTACACCTTC
size: .; V: TRBV15; D: .; J: TRBJ1-2; CDR3: CATSRATGLYGYTF; DNA: TGTGCCACCAGCAGAGCTACAGGGCTCTATGGCTACACCTTC
size: .; V: TRBV10-3; D: .; J: TRBJ1-1; CDR3: CAITGGTEAFF; DNA: TGTGCCATCACGGGGGGGACTGAAGCTTTCTTT
size: .; V: TRBV9; D: .; J: TRBJ2-1; CDR3: CASSVSGTWSEQFF; DNA: TGTGCCAGCAGCGTGTCAGGGACTTGGTCGGAGCAGTTCTTC
size: .; V: TRBV27; D: TRBD2; J: TRBJ2-2; CDR3: CASSFLASGSSGELFF; DNA: TGTGCCAGCAGTTTCTTGGCTAGCGGGAGTTCAGGGGAGCTGTTTTTT
size: once; V: TRBV27; D: .; J: TRBJ2-3; CDR3: CASSPSGTSTDTQYF; DNA: TGTGCCAGCAGTCCGAGCGGTACTAGCACAGATACGCAGTATTTT
size: .; V: TRBV5-4; D: .; J: TRBJ1-6; CDR3: CASRRRDLNSPLHF; DNA: TGTGCCAGCAGGCGCCGGGACCTTAATTCACCCCTCCACTTT
size: .; V: TRBV19; D: TRBD1; J: TRBJ2-1; CDR3: CASSIGQGINNEQFF; DNA: TGTGCCAGTAGTATCGGACAGGGGATTAACAATGAGCAGTTCTTC
size: .; V: TRBV5-1; D: TRBD1; J: TRBJ2-1; CDR3: CASSSGTGAGEQFF; DNA: TGCGCCAGCAGCTCCGGGACAGGGGCCGGTGAGCAGTTCTTC
size: .; V: TRBV7-7; D: TRBD2; J: TRBJ2-3; CDR3: CASSLETGLEITDTQYF; DNA: TGTGCCAGCAGCTTAGAAACCGGACTAGAAATCACAGATACGCAGTATTTT